Each of the 3 T cell receptor beta chains below was sequenced from the same sample in a study of cytomegalovirus exposure and HLA in healthy donors. Vbeta (60) and Jbeta (13) primers were used in the PCR. Profiled with immunoSEQ multiplex PCR; TCRdb holds only in-frame clones, not every one. Of some 120,000 clones listed, about 83% were seen once; the top ten hold 2% to 3%. Source material: PBMCs. These receptors were taken from a female donor in good health and CMV-seronegative.

CDR3 protein: CASSFPGGPDTQYF. CDR3 nucleotides: TGTGCCAGCAGCTTTCCGGGGGGGCCAGATACGCAGTATTTT. The gene calls are TRBV11-2 and TRBJ2-3; TRBD2 aligns across 8 bases. Germline CDR1 and CDR2: SGHAT and FQNNGV. V lost 3 bases, J lost 4 bases, and 3 bases stayed unmatched. The CDR3 is 14 residues long.

V is TRBV6-1 and J is TRBJ1-2; 7 nucleotides agree with TRBD1. Germline CDR1 reads MNHNS; CDR2 reads SASEGT. The J segment lost 10 bases and the V segment lost 0 bases, leaving 5 bases of the junction unmatched. The CDR3 is made up of 13 amino acids. The CDR3 protein is CASSEARDSSYTF. The CDR3 DNA reads TGTGCCAGCAGTGAAGCCAGGGACAGCTCCTACACCTTC.

CDR3 sequence: CASSISSDTRNWANTEAFF. The CDR3 region has the DNA TGTGCCAGTAGTATATCATCGGACACTCGTAATTGGGCGAACACTGAAGCTTTCTTT. The rearrangement uses TRBV19 and TRBJ1-1, with D perhaps matching TRBD1 (5 bases). The V gene lost 2 bases and the J gene lost 1 base, with 23 bases spanning the gap. The germline V gene has CDR1 LNHDA and CDR2 SQIVND (reference sequence). CDR3 length: 19 amino acids.